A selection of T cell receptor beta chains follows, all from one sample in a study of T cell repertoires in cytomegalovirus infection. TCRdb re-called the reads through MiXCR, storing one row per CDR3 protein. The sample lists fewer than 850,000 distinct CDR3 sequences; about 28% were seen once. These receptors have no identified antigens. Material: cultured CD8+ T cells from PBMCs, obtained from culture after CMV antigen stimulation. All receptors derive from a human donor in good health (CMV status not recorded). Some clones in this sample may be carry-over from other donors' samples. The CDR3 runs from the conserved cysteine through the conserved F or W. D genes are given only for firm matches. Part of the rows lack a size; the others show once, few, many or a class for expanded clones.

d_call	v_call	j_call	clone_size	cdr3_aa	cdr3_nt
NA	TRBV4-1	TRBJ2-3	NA	CASSLGEGKDTQYF	TGCGCCAGCAGCCTGGGTGAGGGCAAAGATACGCAGTATTTT
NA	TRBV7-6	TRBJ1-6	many	CASSSGLESSYNSPLHF	TGTGCCAGCAGCTCGGGGTTGGAGAGCTCCTATAATTCACCCCTCCACTTT
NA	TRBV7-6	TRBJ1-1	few	CASSLPGGGKNTEAFF	TGTGCCAGCAGCCTCCCCGGGGGGGGTAAGAACACTGAAGCTTTCTTT
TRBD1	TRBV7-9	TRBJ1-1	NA	CASSFWQGVVNTEAFF	TGTGCCAGCAGCTTTTGGCAGGGGGTCGTGAACACTGAAGCTTTCTTT
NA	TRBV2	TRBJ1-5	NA	CASTRTQHF	TGTGCCAGCACAAGGACCCAGCATTTT
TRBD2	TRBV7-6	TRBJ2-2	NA	CASSSGLAGGSYTGELFF	TGTGCCAGCAGCTCGGGACTAGCGGGGGGCTCGTACACCGGGGAGCTGTTTTTT
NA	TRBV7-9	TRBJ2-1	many	CASSLFGEQFF	TGTGCCAGCAGCTTATTCGGGGAGCAGTTCTTC
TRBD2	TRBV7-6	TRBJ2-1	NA	CASSLGAGGPTTFHEQFF	TGTGCCAGCAGCTTAGGAGCGGGGGGGCCCACAACATTTCATGAGCAGTTCTTC
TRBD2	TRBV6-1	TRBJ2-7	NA	CATARENEQYF	TGTGCCACGGCGCGGGAGAACGAGCAGTACTTC
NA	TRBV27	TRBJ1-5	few	CASRFGGGNQPQHF	TGTGCCAGCAGATTTGGGGGGGGCAATCAGCCCCAGCATTTT
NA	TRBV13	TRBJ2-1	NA	CASSSRASYNEQFF	TGTGCCAGCAGCTCCAGGGCGTCCTACAATGAGCAGTTCTTC
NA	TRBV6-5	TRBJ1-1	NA	CASSYPNSPPGRVNTEAFF	TGTGCCAGCAGTTACCCTAATTCGCCCCCGGGACGGGTGAACACTGAAGCTTTCTTT
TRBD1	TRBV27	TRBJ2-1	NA	CVSSLGTVNNEQFF	TGTGTCAGCAGTTTGGGGACAGTCAACAATGAGCAGTTCTTC
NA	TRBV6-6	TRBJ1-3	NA	CASSYQDLSGNTIYF	TGTGCCAGCAGTTACCAGGACCTCTCTGGAAACACCATATATTTT
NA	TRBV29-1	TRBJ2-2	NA	CSVEPRETGELFF	TGCAGCGTTGAACCCAGGGAGACCGGGGAGCTGTTTTTT
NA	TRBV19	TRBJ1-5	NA	CASSIREEGEPPQHF	TGTGCCAGTAGTATAAGGGAGGAGGGAGAACCGCCCCAGCATTTT
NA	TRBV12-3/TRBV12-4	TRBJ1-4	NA	CASSLERFNEKLFF	TGTGCCAGCAGTTTGGAAAGGTTCAATGAAAAACTGTTTTTT
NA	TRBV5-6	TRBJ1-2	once	CASSLWNRAPYDYGYTF	TGTGCCAGCAGCTTATGGAACAGGGCCCCTTATGACTATGGCTACACCTTC
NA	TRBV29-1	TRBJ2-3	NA	CSVEDEGVFTDTQYF	TGCAGCGTTGAAGATGAAGGAGTATTCACAGATACGCAGTATTTT
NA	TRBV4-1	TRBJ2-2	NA	CASSPLGTTTNTGELFF	TGCGCCAGCAGCCCACTTGGGACAACGACGAACACCGGGGAGCTGTTTTTT
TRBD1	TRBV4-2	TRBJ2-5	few	CASSQALTGGLEETQYF	TGTGCCAGCAGCCAAGCCTTGACAGGGGGCCTCGAAGAGACCCAGTACTTC
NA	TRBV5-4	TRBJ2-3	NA	CASSPEGEGGGDTQYF	TGTGCCAGCAGCCCTGAGGGAGAGGGCGGTGGAGATACGCAGTATTTT
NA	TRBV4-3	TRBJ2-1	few	CASSQELGGHYNEQFF	TGCGCCAGCAGCCAAGAACTCGGGGGCCACTACAATGAGCAGTTCTTC
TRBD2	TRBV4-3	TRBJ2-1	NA	CASSSPGASGGPSSYNEQFF	TGCGCCAGCAGCAGCCCTGGGGCTAGCGGGGGGCCGAGCTCCTACAATGAGCAGTTCTTC
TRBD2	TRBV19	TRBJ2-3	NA	CASRTSGGAVDTQYF	TGTGCCAGTAGAACCAGCGGGGGGGCTGTAGATACGCAGTATTTT
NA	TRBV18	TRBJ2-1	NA	CASSSRDHYNEQFF	TGTGCCAGCTCAAGCCGGGACCACTACAATGAGCAGTTCTTC
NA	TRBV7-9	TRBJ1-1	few	CASRPTVGGTEAFF	TGTGCCAGCAGGCCAACCGTGGGGGGAACTGAAGCTTTCTTT
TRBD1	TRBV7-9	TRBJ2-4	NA	CASSSTGGAKKNIQNF	TGTGCCAGCAGCTCCACAGGGGGCGCTAAGAAAAACATTCAGAACTTC
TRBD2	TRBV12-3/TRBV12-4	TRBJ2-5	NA	CASSLALGTSGRETQYF	TGTGCCAGCAGTTTAGCGCTCGGGACTAGCGGACGGGAGACCCAGTACTTC
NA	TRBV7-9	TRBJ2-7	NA	CASSLRAVDEQYF	TGTGCCAGCAGCTTACGGGCGGTGGACGAGCAGTACTTC
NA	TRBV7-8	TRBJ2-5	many	CASSFAGPATSPETQYF	TGTGCCAGCAGCTTTGCCGGTCCAGCAACTTCACCGGAGACCCAGTACTTC
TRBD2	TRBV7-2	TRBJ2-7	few	CASSLGTSEYEQYF	TGTGCCAGCAGCTTGGGGACTAGTGAATACGAGCAGTACTTC
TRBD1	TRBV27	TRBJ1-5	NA	CASSWGQGGQPQHF	TGTGCCAGCAGTTGGGGACAGGGAGGCCAGCCCCAGCATTTT
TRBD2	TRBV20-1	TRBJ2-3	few	CSAGSGEATIYTQYF	TGCAGTGCTGGTAGCGGGGAAGCCACAATCTACACGCAGTATTTT
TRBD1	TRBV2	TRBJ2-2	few	CASSSGTEITGELFF	TGTGCCAGCAGTTCCGGGACAGAGATCACCGGGGAGCTGTTTTTT
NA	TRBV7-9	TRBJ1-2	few	CAARHAAHGYTF	TGTGCCGCTAGACACGCTGCACATGGCTACACCTTC
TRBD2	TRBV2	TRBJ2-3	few	CASFPGVAGLLDTQYF	TGTGCCAGCTTCCCCGGAGTAGCGGGGCTCCTGGATACGCAGTATTTT
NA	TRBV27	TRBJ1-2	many	CASSLVQPSNYGYTF	TGTGCCAGCAGTTTAGTCCAGCCCAGTAACTATGGCTACACCTTC
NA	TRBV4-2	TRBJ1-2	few	CASSQEGMDSLGYGYTF	TGTGCCAGCAGCCAAGAGGGAATGGACTCACTGGGCTATGGCTACACCTTC
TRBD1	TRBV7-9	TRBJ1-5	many	CASSLALGQGDGLYGNQPQHF	TGTGCCAGCAGCTTAGCGCTTGGACAGGGGGACGGTTTATACGGCAATCAGCCCCAGCATTTT
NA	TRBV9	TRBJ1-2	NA	CASSVADSGRGYTF	TGTGCCAGCAGCGTAGCTGATTCAGGACGCGGCTACACCTTC
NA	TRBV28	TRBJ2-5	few	CASRLGGGGETQYF	TGTGCCAGCAGACTAGGAGGTGGGGGCGAGACCCAGTACTTC
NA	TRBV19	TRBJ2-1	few	CASSIYVDSQYNEQFF	TGTGCCAGTAGTATTTATGTGGACAGCCAGTACAATGAGCAGTTCTTC
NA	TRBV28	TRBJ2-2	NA	CASSLPGTRNTGELFF	TGTGCCAGCAGTTTGCCCGGGACACGGAACACCGGGGAGCTGTTTTTT
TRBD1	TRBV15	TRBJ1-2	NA	CATSRGTGYRYGYTF	TGTGCCACCAGCCGGGGGACAGGGTATAGGTATGGCTACACCTTC
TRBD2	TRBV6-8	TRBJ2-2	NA	CASRPAGQGSTGELFF	TGTGCCAGCAGGCCAGCGGGGCAGGGAAGCACCGGGGAGCTGTTTTTT
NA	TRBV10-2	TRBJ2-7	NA	CASSEWRDRTYEQYF	TGCGCCAGCAGTGAATGGAGGGACCGAACCTACGAGCAGTACTTC
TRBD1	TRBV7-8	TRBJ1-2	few	CASSFLGTGGYGYTF	TGTGCCAGCAGCTTCCTCGGGACAGGGGGCTATGGCTACACCTTC
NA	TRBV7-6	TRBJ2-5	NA	CASSEYQETQYF	TGTGCCAGCAGTGAGTACCAAGAGACCCAGTACTTC
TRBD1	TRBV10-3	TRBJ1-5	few	CAISDPRDGQGASQPQHF	TGTGCCATCAGTGACCCTCGAGATGGGCAGGGGGCTAGTCAGCCCCAGCATTTT
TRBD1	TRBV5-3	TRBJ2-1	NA	CASSFGQGEIEQFF	TGTGCCAGCAGCTTTGGACAGGGAGAAATTGAGCAGTTCTTC
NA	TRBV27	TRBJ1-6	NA	CASNGGYHSPLHF	TGTGCCAGCAACGGGGGCTACCATTCACCCCTCCACTTT